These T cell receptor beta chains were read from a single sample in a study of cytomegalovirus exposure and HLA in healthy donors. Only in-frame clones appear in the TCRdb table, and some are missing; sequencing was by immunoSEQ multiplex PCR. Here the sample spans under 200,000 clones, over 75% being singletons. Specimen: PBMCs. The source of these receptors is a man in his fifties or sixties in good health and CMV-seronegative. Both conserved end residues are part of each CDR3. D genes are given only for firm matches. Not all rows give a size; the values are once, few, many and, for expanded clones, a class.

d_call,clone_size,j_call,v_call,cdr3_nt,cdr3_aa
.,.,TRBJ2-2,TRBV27,TGTGCCAGCAGTTTGCCCGCGATCGGGGAGCTGTTTTTT,CASSLPAIGELFF
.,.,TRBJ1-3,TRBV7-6,TGTGCCAGCAGCTTAGTGGGCACAGATTACTCTGGAAACACCATATATTTT,CASSLVGTDYSGNTIYF
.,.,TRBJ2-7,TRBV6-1,TGTGCCAGCAGTGGAGAAAGGGACTGGAGGTGGTTC,CASSGERDWRWF
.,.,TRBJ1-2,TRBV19,TGTGCCAGTAGTCGGGGGGCTGGGCATGGCTACACCTTC,CASSRGAGHGYTF
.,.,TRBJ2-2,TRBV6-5,TGTGCCAGCAGTTACTCGACCAGGGGCAGGGAGCTGTTTTTT,CASSYSTRGRELFF
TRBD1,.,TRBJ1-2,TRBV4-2,TGTGCCAGCAGCCAAGATTTTGGGACAGGCTATGGCTACACCTTC,CASSQDFGTGYGYTF
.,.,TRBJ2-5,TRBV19,TGTGCCAGTAGTAGCTCCGTGTGGGGCCTGGGAGGGACCCAGTACTTC,CASSSSVWGLGGTQYF
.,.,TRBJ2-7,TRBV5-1,TGCGCCAGCAGCTTGGCCCTCGGGACTTGGGACTACGAGCAGTACTTC,CASSLALGTWDYEQYF
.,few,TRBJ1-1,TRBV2,TGTGCCAGCAGTGAAGGAACAGGGCGGAACACTGAAGCTTTCTTT,CASSEGTGRNTEAFF
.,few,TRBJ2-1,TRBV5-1,TGCGCCAGCAGCTTGGCAGCGGTTAGCTCCTACAATGAGCAGTTCTTC,CASSLAAVSSYNEQFF
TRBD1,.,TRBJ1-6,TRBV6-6,TGTGCCAGCAGTTACTCTCCTGACAGGGATTCACCCCTCAACTTT,CASSYSPDRDSPLNF
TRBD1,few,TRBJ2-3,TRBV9,TGTGCCAGCAGCGTAAAGCAGGGGGCAGATACGCAGTATTTT,CASSVKQGADTQYF
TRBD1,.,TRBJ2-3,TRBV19,TGTGCCAGTAGTATTGGGACGGGACAGAGGAGCACAGATACGCAGTATTTT,CASSIGTGQRSTDTQYF
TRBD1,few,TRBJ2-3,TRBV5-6,TGTGCCAGCAGCATCCGACAGGGGAGGACTTCGGATACGCAGTATTTT,CASSIRQGRTSDTQYF
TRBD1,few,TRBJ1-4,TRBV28,TGTGCCAGCAGCGAGAGACAGGGGACACTGTTTTTT,CASSERQGTLFF
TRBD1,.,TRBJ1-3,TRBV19,TGTGCCAGTAGGGACAGGGGACCCGCCGCCTCTGGAAACACCATATATTTT,CASRDRGPAASGNTIYF
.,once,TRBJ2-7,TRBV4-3,TGCGCCAGCAGCCAAACACCCCACGAGCAGTACTTC,CASSQTPHEQYF
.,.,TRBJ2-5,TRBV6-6,TGTGCCAGCAGTTACTCGTACTTTCAAGAGACCCAGTACTTC,CASSYSYFQETQYF
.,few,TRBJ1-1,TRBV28,TGTGCCAGCAGTTTAGGGGTAGGCGGGACGGAAGCTTTCTTT,CASSLGVGGTEAFF
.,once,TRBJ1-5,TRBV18,TGTGCCAGCTCACCCCAAGGGGGTCAGCCCCAGCATTTT,CASSPQGGQPQHF
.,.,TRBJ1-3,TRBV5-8,TGTGCCAGCCGCAGTATTCACCACTCTGGAAACACCATATATTTT,CASRSIHHSGNTIYF
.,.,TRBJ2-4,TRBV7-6,TGTGCCAGCAGCTTAGGCCCGACAGTTGCCAAAAACATTCAGTACTTC,CASSLGPTVAKNIQYF
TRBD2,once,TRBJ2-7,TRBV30,TGTGCCTGGACCAGGCGGGAGCACGACGAGCAGTACTTC,CAWTRREHDEQYF
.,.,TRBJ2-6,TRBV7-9,TGTGCCAGCAGCCCAACCCCCCGTAGACAGAGCTCTGGGGCCAACGCCCTGACTTTC,CASSPTPRRQSSGANALTF
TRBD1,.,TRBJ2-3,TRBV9,TGTGCCAGCAGCGTAGACCCGACAGGGCTAGTTACAGATACGCAGTATTTT,CASSVDPTGLVTDTQYF
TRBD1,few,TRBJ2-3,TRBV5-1,TGCGCCAGCAGCTTGCAGACAGGGGTTGAAGATACGCAGTATTTT,CASSLQTGVEDTQYF
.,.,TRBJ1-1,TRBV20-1,TGCAGTGCTAGTACACCTTCTGAAGCTTTCTTT,CSASTPSEAFF
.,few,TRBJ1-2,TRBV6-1,TGTGCCAGCCTGAATACTGGCTATGGCTACACCTTC,CASLNTGYGYTF
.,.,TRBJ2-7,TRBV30,TGTGCCTGGAGTGTTTCTAGCGTGGTGGGAGAGCAGTACTTC,CAWSVSSVVGEQYF
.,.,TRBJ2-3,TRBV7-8,TGTGCCAGCAGCCCGGGGACTCCTCTGACAGATACGCAGTATTTT,CASSPGTPLTDTQYF
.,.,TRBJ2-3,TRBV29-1,TGCAGCGTTCTTTCGGGAGGCACAGATACGCAGTATTTT,CSVLSGGTDTQYF
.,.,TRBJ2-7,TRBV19,TGTGCCAGTAGTACTGCAGGGGACTCCTACGAGCAGTACTTC,CASSTAGDSYEQYF
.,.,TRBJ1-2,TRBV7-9,TGTGCCAGCAGCTTAGCGGCGGGGGGCGCAGGCTATGGCTACACCTTC,CASSLAAGGAGYGYTF
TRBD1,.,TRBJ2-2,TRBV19,TGTGCCAGCCGGACAGGGGTCACCGGGGAGCTGTTTTTT,CASRTGVTGELFF
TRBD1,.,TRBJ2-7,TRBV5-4,TGTGCCAGCAGCTCCCCGGACAGGGGGCTAGTGGACGAGCAGTACTTC,CASSSPDRGLVDEQYF
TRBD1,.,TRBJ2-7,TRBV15,TGTGCCACCAGCCGGGACAGGGGCTACGAGCAGTACTTC,CATSRDRGYEQYF
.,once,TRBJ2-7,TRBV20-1,TGCAGTGCTAGAGACCCGGGCGAGCAGTACTTC,CSARDPGEQYF
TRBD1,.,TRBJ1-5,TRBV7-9,TGTGCCAGCAGCTTAGAACCCACAGGGGGTCAGCCCCAGCATTTT,CASSLEPTGGQPQHF
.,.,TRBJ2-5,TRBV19,TGTGCCAGTAGTTGGGACACGTTGGGGGAGACCCAGTACTTC,CASSWDTLGETQYF
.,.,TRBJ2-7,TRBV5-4,TGTGCCAGCAGCTCTAGTCTGAGCCAATACGAGCAGTACTTC,CASSSSLSQYEQYF
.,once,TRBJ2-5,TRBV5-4,TGTGCCAGCAGCTTGATGGGCGAGACCCAGTACTTC,CASSLMGETQYF
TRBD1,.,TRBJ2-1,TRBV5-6,TGTGCCAGCAGCCCCTCAACCGGGACAGGGTATAATGAGCAGTTCTTC,CASSPSTGTGYNEQFF
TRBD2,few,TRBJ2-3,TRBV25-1,TGTGCCAGCAGTGAGCGGGGGGAGGATACGCAGTATTTT,CASSERGEDTQYF
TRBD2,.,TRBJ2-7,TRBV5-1,TGCGCCAGCAGCATTAGCGGGGGTCAAAACGAGCAGTACTTC,CASSISGGQNEQYF
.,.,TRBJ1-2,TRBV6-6,TGTGCCAGCAGTTACGGAGGAGGCTACACCTTC,CASSYGGGYTF
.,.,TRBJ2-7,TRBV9,TGTGCCAGCAGCGTAGGCCCAGGAGGGACCTACGAGCAGTACTTC,CASSVGPGGTYEQYF
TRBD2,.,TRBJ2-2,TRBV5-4,TGTGCCAGCAGCTTGGAGAGGACTAGCGGGGGGTCCGCGAACACCGGGGAGCTGTTTTTT,CASSLERTSGGSANTGELFF
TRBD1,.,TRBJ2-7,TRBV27,TGTGCCAGCAGTTCCCCCGGTCGAGGGGGGGACAGGGGGCGTTCGGGCTACGAGCAGTACTTC,CASSSPGRGGDRGRSGYEQYF